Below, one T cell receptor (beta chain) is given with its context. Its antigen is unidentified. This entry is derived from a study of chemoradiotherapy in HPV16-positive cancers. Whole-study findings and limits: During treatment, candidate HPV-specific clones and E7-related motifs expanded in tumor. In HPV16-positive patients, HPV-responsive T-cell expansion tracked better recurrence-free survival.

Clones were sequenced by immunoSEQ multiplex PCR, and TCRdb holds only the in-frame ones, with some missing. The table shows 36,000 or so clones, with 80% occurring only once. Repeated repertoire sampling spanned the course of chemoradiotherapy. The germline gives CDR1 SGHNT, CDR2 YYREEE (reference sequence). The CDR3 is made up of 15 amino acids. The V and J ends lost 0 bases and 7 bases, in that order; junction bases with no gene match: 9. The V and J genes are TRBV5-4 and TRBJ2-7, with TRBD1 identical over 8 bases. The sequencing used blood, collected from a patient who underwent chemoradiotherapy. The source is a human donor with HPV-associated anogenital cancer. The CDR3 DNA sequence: TGTGCCAGCAGCTTGGCCAAAGGACAGGGTCGAGAGCAGTACTTC. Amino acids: CASSLAKGQGREQYF.